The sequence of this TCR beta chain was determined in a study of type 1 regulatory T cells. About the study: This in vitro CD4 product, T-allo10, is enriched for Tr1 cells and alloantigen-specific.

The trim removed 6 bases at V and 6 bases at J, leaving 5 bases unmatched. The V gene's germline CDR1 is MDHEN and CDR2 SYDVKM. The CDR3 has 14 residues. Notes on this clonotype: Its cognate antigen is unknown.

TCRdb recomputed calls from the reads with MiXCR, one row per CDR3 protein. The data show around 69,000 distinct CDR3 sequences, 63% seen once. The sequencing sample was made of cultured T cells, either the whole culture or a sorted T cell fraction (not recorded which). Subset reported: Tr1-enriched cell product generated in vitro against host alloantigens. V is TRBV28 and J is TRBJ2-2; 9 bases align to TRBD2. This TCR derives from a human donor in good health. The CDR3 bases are TGTGCCAGCAGAACTAGCGGGTACCCCGGGGAGCTGTTTTTT. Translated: CASRTSGYPGELFF.